The following is a TCR beta chain sequence with its context. Its antigen is still unknown. A much larger clone differs from this one at a single base, so this may be a read error. The data originate from a study of regulatory T cells in long-lasting Graves disease. About the research overall: Newly diagnosed Graves' patients had under 3 months of antithyroid drugs. Study-wide findings and caveats: The study found persistent patients shared more public clonotypes (2,741) than new patients (just over 950). Peripheral blood was the sole material, not thyroid tissue.

Time point: newly diagnosed GD, antithyroid drugs for less than 3 months. With RNA extracted from PBMCs as input, the TCR library was made. Building of the TCR beta libraries involved iRepertoire HTBI primers and Arm-PCR of CDR3 regions. TCRdb called the multiplex PCR reads again in MiXCR, with one record for every CDR3 protein. The profile shows about 540,000 distinct CDR3 sequences, 13% of them singletons. Germline V gene sequence: CDR1 MNHNS, CDR2 SASEGT. CDR3 length equals 15 residues. The same data also went into a second study, on T cells in Graves' hyperthyroidism and ophthalmopathy. As reported in that work: The TCR CDR3 was amplified in a first-round RT-PCR using the HTBI primer set.

Sequences were derived from peripheral blood mononuclear cells (PBMCs), sampled at new diagnosis, from a patient treated with antithyroid drugs. The origin of this receptor is a man aged 25-45 years with Graves disease. The rearrangement links TRBV6-1 to TRBJ2-1; TRBD1 is a possible D gene (6 bases). The CDR3 protein is CASSVRGSSYNEQSF. The DNA of the CDR3 is TGTGCCAGCAGTGTAAGGGGGTCCTCCTACAATGAGCAGTCCTTC.